This TCR beta chain was sequenced for a study of T-cell reconstitution after alpha-beta-depleted transplantation in children. Points from the study as a whole: A year post-transplant, T-cell counts and diversity derived mostly from newly produced T cells. At around two months after transplant, the alpha-beta T cells were reportedly derived from several hundred expanded clones that came from non-depleted graft cells.

Trimming removed 1 base at V and 2 bases at J, with 13 bases between. This CDR3 comprises 16 residues. CDR1 is SEHNR and CDR2 is FQNEAQ in the germline V gene (reference sequence). A note on this clonotype: Its antigen is unknown.

A TCRbeta library incorporating unique molecular identifiers was prepared. TCRdb ran MiXCR on the PCR reads and lists one entry per CDR3 protein. The data contain 500,000 to 600,000 distinct CDR3 sequences, more than 20% of them seen just once; the ten biggest clones take up 36%. The clonotype originates from a boy less than two years old with Wiskott-Aldrich syndrome, due to receive a stem cell transplant. The chain is built from TRBV7-9 and TRBJ2-3; possibly TRBD2 for D (6 bases). This specimen was PBMCs, taken before TCRalphabeta/CD19-depleted stem cell transplant. CDR3 DNA: TGTGCCAGCAGCTTAGTTCAGGGACTTTACACAGATACGCAGTATTTT. Translation gives CASSLVQGLYTDTQYF.